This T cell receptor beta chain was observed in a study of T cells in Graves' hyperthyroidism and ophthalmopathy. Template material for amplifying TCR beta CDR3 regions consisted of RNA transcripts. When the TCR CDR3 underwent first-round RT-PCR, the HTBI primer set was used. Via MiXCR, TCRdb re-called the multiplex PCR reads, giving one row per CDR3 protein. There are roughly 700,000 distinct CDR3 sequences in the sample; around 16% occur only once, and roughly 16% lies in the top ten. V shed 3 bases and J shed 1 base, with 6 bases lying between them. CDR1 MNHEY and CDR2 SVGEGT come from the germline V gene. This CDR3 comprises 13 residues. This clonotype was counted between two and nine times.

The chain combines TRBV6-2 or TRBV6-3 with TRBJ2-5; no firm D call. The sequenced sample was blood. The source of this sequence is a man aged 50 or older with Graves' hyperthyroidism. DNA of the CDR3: TGTGCCAGCAGTTATTTGACCCAAGAGACCCAGTACTTC. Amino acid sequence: CASSYLTQETQYF.